This T cell receptor beta chain was captured in a study of blood T cell repertoires in COVID-19. About the research overall: Sample material is recorded as cDNA or gDNA derived from T cells, B-cell-depleted T cells, or PBMCs.

This clone was detected a few times. Clones were sequenced by immunoSEQ multiplex PCR, and TCRdb holds only the in-frame ones, with some missing. The repertoire consists of about 300,000 clones, with roughly nine tenths occurring once and the leading ten covering roughly 5%. The CDR3 has 17 amino acids. The germline CDR1 and CDR2 sequences are SGHRS and YFSETQ. Trimming removed 2 bases at V and 3 bases at J, with 18 bases between. This chain links TRBV5-1 with TRBJ2-1; weak D call: TRBD2 (5 bases). The TCR sequence derives from a man aged 60 to 69 who had recovered from COVID-19. Specimen: PBMCs or T cells enriched from blood (not recorded which). CDR3 nucleotides: TGCGCCAGCAGCTTCCGTGAGACTAAAAATTACTACAATGAGCAGTTCTTC. Translated, it gives CASSFRETKNYYNEQFF. The complete variable domain, with remaining parts taken from reference TRBV5-1 and TRBJ2-1, reads KAGVTQTPRYLIKTRGQQVTLSCSPISGHRSVSWYQQTPGQGLQFLFEYFSETQRNKGNFPGRFSGRQFSNSRSEMNVSTLELGDSALYLCASSFRETKNYYNEQFFGPGTRLTVL.